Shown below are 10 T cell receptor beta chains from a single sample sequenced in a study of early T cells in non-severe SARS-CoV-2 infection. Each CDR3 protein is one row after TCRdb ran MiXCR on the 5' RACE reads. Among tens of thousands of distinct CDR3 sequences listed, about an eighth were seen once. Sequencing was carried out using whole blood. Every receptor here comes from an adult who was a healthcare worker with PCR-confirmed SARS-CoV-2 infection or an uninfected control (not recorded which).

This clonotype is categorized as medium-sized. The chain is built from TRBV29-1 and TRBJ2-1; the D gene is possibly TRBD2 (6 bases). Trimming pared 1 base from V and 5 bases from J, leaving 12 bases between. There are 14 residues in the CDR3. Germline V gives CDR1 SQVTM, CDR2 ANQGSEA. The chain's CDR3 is CSVEGGDLNNEQFF. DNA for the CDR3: TGCAGCGTTGAAGGGGGGGACTTAAACAATGAGCAGTTCTTC.

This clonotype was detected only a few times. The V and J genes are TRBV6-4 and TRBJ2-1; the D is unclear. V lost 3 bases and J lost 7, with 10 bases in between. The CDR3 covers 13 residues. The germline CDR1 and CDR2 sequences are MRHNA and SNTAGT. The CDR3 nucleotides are TGTGCCAGCAGTGAGAGTACGACTAATGAGCAGTTCTTC. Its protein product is CASSESTTNEQFF.

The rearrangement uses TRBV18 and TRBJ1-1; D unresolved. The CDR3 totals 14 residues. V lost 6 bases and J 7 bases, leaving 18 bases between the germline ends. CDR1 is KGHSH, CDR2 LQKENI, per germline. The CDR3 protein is CASSHRPQEDEAFF. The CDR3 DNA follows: TGTGCCAGCTCCCATCGACCGCAGGAGGATGAAGCTTTCTTT.

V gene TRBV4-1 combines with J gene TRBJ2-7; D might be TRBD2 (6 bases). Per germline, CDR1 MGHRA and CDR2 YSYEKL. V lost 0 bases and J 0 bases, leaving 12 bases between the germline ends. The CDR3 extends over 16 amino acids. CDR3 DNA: TGCGCCAGCAGCCAAGAAGGGACTCGCCTCTCCTACGAGCAGTACTTC. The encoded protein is CASSQEGTRLSYEQYF.

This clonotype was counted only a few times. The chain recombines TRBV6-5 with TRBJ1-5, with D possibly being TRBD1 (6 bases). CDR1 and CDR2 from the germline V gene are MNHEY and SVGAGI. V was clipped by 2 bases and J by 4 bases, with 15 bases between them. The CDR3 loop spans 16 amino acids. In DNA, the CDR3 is TGTGCCAGCAGTTACGCCCCCAGGGGTCCTAATCAGCCCCAGCATTTT. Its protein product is CASSYAPRGPNQPQHF.

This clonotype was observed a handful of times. The CDR3 sequence: CASRSGESYEQYF. Written as DNA, the CDR3 is TGTGCCAGCAGGAGCGGAGAATCCTACGAGCAGTACTTC. The chain joins TRBV28 to TRBJ2-7, with D possibly being TRBD2 (5 bases). Between the trimmed V and J ends, which lost 6 bases and 1 base, there was a span of 10 bases. Germline CDR1 MDHEN, CDR2 SYDVKM. The CDR3 length is 13 residues.

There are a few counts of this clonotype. The CDR3: CAISTTSGFTDTQYF. The CDR3 DNA sequence: TGTGCCATCAGTACGACTAGCGGTTTCACAGATACGCAGTATTTT. J is TRBJ2-3 and V is TRBV10-3; TRBD2 aligns across 9 bases. V shed 5 bases and J 2 bases; nucleotides not matched to a gene: 5. CDR1 and CDR2 from the germline V gene are ENHRY and SYGVKD. This CDR3 region has 15 residues.

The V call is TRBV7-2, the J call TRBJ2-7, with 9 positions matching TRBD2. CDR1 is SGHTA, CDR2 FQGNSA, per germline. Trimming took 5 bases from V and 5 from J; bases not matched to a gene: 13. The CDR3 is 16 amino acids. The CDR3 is CASSPPGSGSIDEQYF. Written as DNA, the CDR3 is TGTGCCAGCAGCCCCCCGGGTAGCGGGAGCATCGACGAGCAGTACTTC.

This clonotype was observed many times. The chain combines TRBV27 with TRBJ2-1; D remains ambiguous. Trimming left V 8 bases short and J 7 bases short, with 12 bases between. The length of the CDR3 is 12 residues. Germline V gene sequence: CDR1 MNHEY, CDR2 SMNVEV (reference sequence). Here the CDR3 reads CASCGPRNEQFF. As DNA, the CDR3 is TGTGCCAGCTGTGGGCCGAGGAATGAGCAGTTCTTC.

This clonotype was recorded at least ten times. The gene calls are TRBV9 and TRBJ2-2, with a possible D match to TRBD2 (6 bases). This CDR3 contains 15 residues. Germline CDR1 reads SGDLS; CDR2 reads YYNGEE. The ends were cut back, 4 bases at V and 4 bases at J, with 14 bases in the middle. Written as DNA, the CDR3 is TGTGCCAGCAGCCCAAAGGGACTTTTCACCGGGGAGCTGTTTTTT. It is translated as CASSPKGLFTGELFF. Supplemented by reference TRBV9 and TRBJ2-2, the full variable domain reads DSGVTQTPKHLITATGQRVTLRCSPRSGDLSVYWYQQSLDQGLQFLIQYYNGEERAKGNILERFSAQQFPDLHSELNLSSLELGDSALYFCASSPKGLFTGELFFGEGSRLTVL.